These 28 T cell receptor beta chains were all obtained from the same sample, sequenced in a study of cytomegalovirus exposure and HLA in healthy donors. The PCR employed 60 Vbeta primers together with 13 Jbeta primers. Using immunoSEQ multiplex PCR, the repertoire was profiled, and TCRdb retains in-frame clones only, with some absent. The data hold about 160,000 clones, with about 82% observed a single time. Specimen: PBMCs. These receptors were taken from a male donor in good health and CMV-seronegative.

The chain combines TRBV5-1 with TRBJ2-1; 11 bases map to TRBD2. The CDR3 loop spans 19 amino acids. Germline loops: CDR1 SGHRS, CDR2 YFSETQ. The trim removed 1 base at V and 1 base at J, leaving 10 bases unmatched. The CDR3 is CASSLQGSRLAGSYNEQFF. The CDR3 nucleotides are TGCGCCAGCAGCTTGCAGGGTTCCCGACTAGCGGGATCCTACAATGAGCAGTTCTTC.

The rearrangement joins TRBV30 to TRBJ1-6; D uncertain. Per germline, CDR1 GTSNPN and CDR2 SVGIG (reference sequence). The CDR3 runs to 12 residues. The ends were cut back, 4 bases at V and 10 bases at J, with 11 bases in the middle. CDR3 sequence reads: CAWKDISSPLHF. The DNA of the CDR3 is TGTGCCTGGAAAGACATATCCTCACCCCTCCACTTT.

This chain links TRBV7-2 with TRBJ2-2, with 7 bases identical to TRBD1. Germline values: CDR1 SGHTA, CDR2 FQGNSA. The CDR3 runs to 12 residues. V shed 2 bases, J shed 13 bases, and the junction held 4 bases outside the gene matches. DNA for the CDR3: TGTGCCAGCAGCTTAATAAGGGGGCGGCTGTTTTTT. Its translation: CASSLIRGRLFF.

V usage is TRBV5-6 and J usage is TRBJ2-5, with D perhaps TRBD2 (5 bases). CDR1 and CDR2 (germline): SGHDT, YYEEEE. The CDR3 has 12 amino acids. Trimming left V 2 bases short and J 7 bases short, with 9 bases between. The CDR3 reads CASSLARGTQYF. The CDR3 region has the DNA TGTGCCAGCAGCTTAGCTCGGGGGACCCAGTACTTC.

This clone was detected only a few times. This chain links TRBV6-5 with TRBJ1-5; no reliable D call. Trimming left V 6 bases short and J 2 bases short, with 8 bases between. This CDR3 contains 13 residues. Germline V lookup: CDR1 MNHEY, CDR2 SVGAGI. The CDR3 DNA reads TGTGCCAGCAGCATGAGGGGCAATCAGCCCCAGCATTTT. Protein: CASSMRGNQPQHF.

The chain is built from TRBV9 and TRBJ2-1; unclear D gene. V shed 6 bases and J shed 0 bases, with 13 bases lying between them. Germline CDR1 reads SGDLS; CDR2 reads YYNGEE. CDR3 length: 15 amino acids. The CDR3 DNA is TGTGCCAGCAACCAATATATGAGCTCCTACAATGAGCAGTTCTTC. It yields the protein CASNQYMSSYNEQFF.

This rearrangement joins TRBV30 to TRBJ1-4; D may be TRBD1 (6 bases). There are 14 residues in the CDR3. Germline CDR1 and CDR2: GTSNPN and SVGIG (reference sequence). The V end lost 4 bases, the J end lost 8 bases, and 17 bases lay between the germline ends. The CDR3 nucleotides read TGTGCCTGGACCCGGGGGGCGAGAAGGGAAAAACTGTTTTTT. Translation gives CAWTRGARREKLFF.

A single count supports this clone. The J gene is TRBJ2-5, the V gene TRBV15, with D possibly being TRBD1 (6 bases). CDR1 and CDR2 from the germline V gene are LNHNV and YYDKDF (reference sequence). V lost 1 base to trimming and J lost 3 bases, with 12 bases between them. The CDR3 has 15 residues. CDR3 region: CATSRGGQTKETQYF. The CDR3 region has the DNA TGTGCCACCAGCAGAGGAGGACAGACGAAAGAGACCCAGTACTTC.

This clone was seen only once. The chain is built from TRBV29-1 and TRBJ2-5, with no clear D. This CDR3 is 12 amino acids long. The ends were cut back, 4 bases at V and 2 bases at J, with 8 bases in the middle. The germline CDR1 and CDR2 sequences are SQVTM and ANQGSEA. CDR3 in amino acids: CSVVTVQETQYF. The CDR3 DNA is TGCAGCGTTGTTACAGTACAAGAGACCCAGTACTTC. Variable domain in full (rest from reference TRBV29-1 and TRBJ2-5): SAVISQKPSRDICQRGTSLTIQCQVDSQVTMMFWYRQQPGQSLTLIATANQGSEATYESGFVIDKFPISRPNLTFSTLTVSNMSPEDSSIYLCSVVTVQETQYFGPGTRLLVL.

V and J are TRBV6-1 and TRBJ2-1; 8 bases line up with TRBD1. This CDR3 has 14 amino acids. With 5 bases clipped from V and 3 bases from J, the junction kept 3 bases outside the gene matches. CDR1 MNHNS and CDR2 SASEGT come from the germline V gene. CDR3 sequence (DNA): TGTGCCAGCAGTAGGACAGGGCTCTACAATGAGCAGTTCTTC. Encoded protein: CASSRTGLYNEQFF.

The chain is built from TRBV7-6 and TRBJ2-7, with 8 bases that match TRBD2. The CDR3 consists of 15 residues. The germline V gene has CDR1 SGHVS and CDR2 FNYEAQ. V gave up 3 bases and J gave up 6 bases; unmatched junction bases: 10. The CDR3 DNA follows: TGTGCCAGCAGCTTTGGGGAGCGGGGGCGCGGCGAGCAGTACTTC. This encodes CASSFGERGRGEQYF.

The gene calls are TRBV7-3 and TRBJ2-2, with D possibly being TRBD1 (6 bases). The CDR3 loop spans 16 amino acids. In germline, CDR1 is SGHTA, CDR2 FQGTGA. V was cut by 2 bases and J by 2 bases, with 12 bases left in between. Written as DNA, the CDR3 is TGTGCCAGCAGCTTAGTAGGCAGGGGAAACACCGGGGAGCTGTTTTTT. Amino acids: CASSLVGRGNTGELFF.

This clone occurred a few times. The chain has TRBV5-5 and TRBJ2-7; D not resolved. This CDR3 is 14 amino acids long. CDR1 is SGHKS and CDR2 is YYEKEE in the germline V gene (reference sequence). Trimming shortened V by 0 bases and J by 1 base, and 8 bases separated the two germline ends. Written as DNA, the CDR3 is TGTGCCAGCAGCTTGGACAGAGATTCCTACGAGCAGTACTTC. Translation: CASSLDRDSYEQYF.

This clone was recorded once. The chain carries TRBV7-9 and TRBJ2-5; possibly TRBD1 for D (7 bases). Trimming took 5 bases from V and 0 from J, leaving 13 bases between them. This CDR3 contains 15 residues. From germline, CDR1 is SEHNR and CDR2 FQNEAQ (reference sequence). CDR3 in DNA: TGTGCCAGCAGCCTAGGGGGGACAGACCAAGAGACCCAGTACTTC. This gives the protein CASSLGGTDQETQYF. The whole variable domain, filled in from reference TRBV7-9 and TRBJ2-5, reads DTGVSQNPRHKITKRGQNVTFRCDPISEHNRLYWYRQTLGQGPEFLTYFQNEAQLEKSRLLSDRFSAERPKGSFSTLEIQRTEQGDSAMYLCASSLGGTDQETQYFGPGTRLLVL.

This chain connects TRBV19 to TRBJ2-3; 10 bases match TRBD2. In germline, CDR1 is LNHDA, CDR2 SQIVND (reference sequence). The CDR3 runs 16 residues. V trimming: 6 bases; J trimming: 3 bases; junction bases outside the gene matches: 9. Here the CDR3 DNA reads TGTGCCAGTAGAAATAGCGGGAGGTTCGGGACAGATACGCAGTATTTT. Translation: CASRNSGRFGTDTQYF.

With regard to this clone: A clone one base away is much larger, so this may be a read error. The chain joins TRBV28 to TRBJ1-1; D ambiguous. In germline, CDR1 is MDHEN, CDR2 SYDVKM. Trimming pared 4 bases from V and 1 base from J, leaving 4 bases between. The CDR3 totals 12 residues. The CDR3: CASSSGNTEAFF. CDR3 in DNA: TGTGCCAGCAGTTCAGGGAACACTGAAGCTTTCTTT.

This clone was detected only a few times. The chain recombines TRBV29-1 with TRBJ2-2; TRBD2 matches 8 bases. V was pared by 7 bases and J by 2 bases, with 21 bases of the junction left unmatched. Germline values: CDR1 SQVTM, CDR2 ANQGSEA. This CDR3 has 19 amino acids. CDR3 loop: CSGASVAGGPRVNTGELFF. CDR3 nucleotide sequence: TGCAGCGGGGCTTCTGTTGCGGGAGGTCCCCGAGTAAACACCGGGGAGCTGTTTTTT.

This clone was counted a single time. This chain joins TRBV5-1 and TRBJ2-7; TRBD2 agrees at 9 bases. Trimming took 4 bases from V and 6 from J; bases not matched to a gene: 14. The germline V gene encodes CDR1 SGHRS and CDR2 YFSETQ. The CDR3 extends over 16 amino acids. For the CDR3, the DNA is TGCGCCAGCAGCGTGAATAGCGGGAGAGGCGGACGCGAGCAGTACTTC. Translation gives CASSVNSGRGGREQYF.

The chain combines TRBV2 with TRBJ2-5; D may be TRBD2 (6 bases). In germline, CDR1 is SNHLY, CDR2 FYNNEI. V was trimmed by 4 bases and J by 4 bases, leaving 13 bases between them. This CDR3 has 14 residues. Written as DNA, the CDR3 is TGTGCCAGCAGTGTAACTAGCCCGAGAGAGACCCAGTACTTC. Its translation: CASSVTSPRETQYF.

The chain employs TRBV6-5 and TRBJ2-7; 10 bases fit TRBD1. Trimming removed 0 bases from V and 4 bases from J; junction bases left unmatched: 3. The germline gives CDR1 MNHEY, CDR2 SVGAGI. This CDR3 has 15 residues. The CDR3 here is CASSYSGTGVYEQYF. Written as DNA, the CDR3 is TGTGCCAGCAGTTACTCCGGGACAGGGGTTTACGAGCAGTACTTC.

This chain connects TRBV6-6 to TRBJ1-1; possibly TRBD1 for D (5 bases). Trimming removed 0 bases from V and 0 bases from J, with 8 bases in between. The CDR3 consists of 15 residues. Germline loops: CDR1 MNHNY, CDR2 SVGAGI (reference sequence). The CDR3 nucleotides are TGTGCCAGCAGTTACTCGGCAGGGTTGAACACTGAAGCTTTCTTT. It codes for CASSYSAGLNTEAFF.

To note about this clone: Since no conserved phenylalanine or tryptophan closes the CDR3, a read error is the likely cause. Because the CDR3's place on the DNA is in doubt, the DNA is left out and the CDR3 is given as listed by TCRdb. The chain is built from TRBV15 and TRBJ1-5. Germline CDR1 is LNHNV and CDR2 is YYDKDF (reference sequence). Both ends counted, the CDR3 spans 14 residues. CDR3 amino acids: CATSRDPPLEGTAP.

The chain links TRBV5-1 to TRBJ2-7, with 10 bases lining up with TRBD1. Germline V CDR1 and CDR2: SGHRS, YFSETQ. V shed 2 bases and J 5 bases; nucleotides not matched to a gene: 10. This CDR3 is built from 16 residues. CDR3 residues: CASSFRDRGTSDEQYF. The DNA of the CDR3 is TGCGCCAGCAGCTTCCGGGACAGGGGTACTTCCGACGAGCAGTACTTC. The variable domain in full, completed from reference TRBV5-1 and TRBJ2-7, reads KAGVTQTPRYLIKTRGQQVTLSCSPISGHRSVSWYQQTPGQGLQFLFEYFSETQRNKGNFPGRFSGRQFSNSRSEMNVSTLELGDSALYLCASSFRDRGTSDEQYFGPGTRLTVT.

The genes are TRBV28 and TRBJ2-4; 13 nucleotides agree with TRBD2. Germline CDR1 MDHEN, CDR2 SYDVKM. V lost 5 bases and J lost 8; bases outside the gene matches: 15. The CDR3 loop spans 18 amino acids. The CDR3 spells CASSGVGLAGDYSDIQYF. CDR3 DNA: TGTGCCAGCAGTGGAGTTGGACTAGCGGGGGACTATTCAGACATTCAGTACTTC.

The J gene is TRBJ1-6, the V gene TRBV30; TRBD1 matches 7 bases. This CDR3 spans 15 amino acids. Germline V gives CDR1 GTSNPN, CDR2 SVGIG (reference sequence). J lost 4 bases, V lost 4 bases, and 7 bases had no gene match. In DNA, the CDR3 is TGTGCCTGGAACCTCGAGACAGGGTATAATTCACCCCTCCACTTT. Protein sequence: CAWNLETGYNSPLHF.

The gene calls are TRBV29-1 and TRBJ2-2, with 7 bases aligning to TRBD1. Trimming cost V 7 bases and J 4 bases; bases outside gene matches: 6. The CDR3 runs to 13 residues. The germline V gene has CDR1 SQVTM and CDR2 ANQGSEA. CDR3 protein: CSATDRRTGELFF. Written as DNA, the CDR3 is TGCAGCGCCACGGACAGGCGCACCGGGGAGCTGTTTTTT.

CDR3 in DNA: TGTGCCAGCAGCTTAGGTCAAACCTATAATTCACCCCTCCACTTT. This gives the protein CASSLGQTYNSPLHF. This chain links TRBV7-6 with TRBJ1-6; no clear D gene. This CDR3 comprises 15 residues. The V and J ends lost 1 base and 2 bases respectively, with 6 bases between them. Germline V gene data show CDR1 as SGHVS and CDR2 as FNYEAQ.

The chain is built from TRBV27 and TRBJ2-1; 9 nucleotides match TRBD2. V trimming: 5 bases; J trimming: 9 bases; junction bases outside the gene matches: 14. The CDR3 extends over 16 amino acids. CDR1 is MNHEY and CDR2 is SMNVEV in the germline V gene (reference sequence). CDR3 sequence: CASSPWKGGRAGEQFF. The CDR3 DNA follows: TGTGCCAGCAGTCCCTGGAAGGGCGGGAGGGCCGGTGAGCAGTTCTTC.